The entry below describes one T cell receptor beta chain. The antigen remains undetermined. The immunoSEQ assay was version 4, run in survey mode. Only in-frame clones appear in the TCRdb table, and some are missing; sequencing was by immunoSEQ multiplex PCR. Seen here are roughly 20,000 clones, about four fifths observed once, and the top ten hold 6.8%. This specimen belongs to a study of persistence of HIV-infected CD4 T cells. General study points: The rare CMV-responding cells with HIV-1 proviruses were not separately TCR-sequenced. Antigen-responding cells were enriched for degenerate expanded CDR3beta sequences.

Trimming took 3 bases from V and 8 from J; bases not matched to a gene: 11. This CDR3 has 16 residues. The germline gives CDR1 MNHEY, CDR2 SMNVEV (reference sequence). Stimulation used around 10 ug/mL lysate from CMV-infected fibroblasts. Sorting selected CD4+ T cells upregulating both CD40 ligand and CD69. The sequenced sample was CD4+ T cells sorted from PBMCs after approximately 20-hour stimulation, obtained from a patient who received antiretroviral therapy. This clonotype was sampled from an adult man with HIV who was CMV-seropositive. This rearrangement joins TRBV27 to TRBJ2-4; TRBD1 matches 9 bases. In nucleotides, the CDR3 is TGTGCCAGCAGTTTGGGTCCGGGGACAGGGAAACACATTCAGTACTTC. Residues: CASSLGPGTGKHIQYF.